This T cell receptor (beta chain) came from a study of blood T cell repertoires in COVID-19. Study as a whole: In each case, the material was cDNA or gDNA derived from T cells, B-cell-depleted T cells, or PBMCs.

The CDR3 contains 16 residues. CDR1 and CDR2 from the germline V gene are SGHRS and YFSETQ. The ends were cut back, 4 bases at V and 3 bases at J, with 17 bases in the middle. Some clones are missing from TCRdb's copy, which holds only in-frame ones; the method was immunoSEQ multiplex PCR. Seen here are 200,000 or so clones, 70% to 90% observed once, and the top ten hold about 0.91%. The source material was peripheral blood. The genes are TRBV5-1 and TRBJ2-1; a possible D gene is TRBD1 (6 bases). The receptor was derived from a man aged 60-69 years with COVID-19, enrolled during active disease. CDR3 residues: CASSIGNGGHYNEQFF. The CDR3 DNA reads TGCGCCAGCAGCATAGGGAATGGGGGCCACTACAATGAGCAGTTCTTC.